Presented here are 14 T cell receptor beta chains from one specimen sequenced in a study of T cells in Graves' hyperthyroidism and ophthalmopathy. Amplification of TCR beta CDR3 regions used RNA as the template. First-round RT-PCR of the TCR CDR3 relied on the HTBI primer set. Each CDR3 protein is one row after TCRdb ran MiXCR on the multiplex PCR reads. Among roughly 380,000 distinct CDR3 sequences listed, over 11% were seen once. Sequenced: blood. These TCRs come from a woman aged 60 to 75 with Graves' hyperthyroidism.

The table lists this clonotype with many counts. The J gene is TRBJ2-1, the V gene TRBV27; D remains unclear. The CDR3 sequence is 12 residues long. Germline assignment: CDR1 MNHEY and CDR2 SMNVEV (reference sequence). Between the trimmed V and J ends, which lost 6 bases and 9 bases, there was a span of 12 bases. The CDR3 DNA is TGTGCCAGCAGACCCACAGAGATTGAGCAGTTCTTC. Its protein is CASRPTEIEQFF.

In its sample, this clonotype was seen many times. V gene TRBV29-1 combines with J gene TRBJ2-1; D remains unclear. The CDR3 is 12 amino acids. The V and J ends lost 2 bases and 5 bases respectively, with 7 bases between them. CDR1 is SQVTM, CDR2 ANQGSEA, per germline. The DNA of the CDR3 is TGCAGCGTTGAACCCTACCACAATGAGCAGTTCTTC. It yields the protein CSVEPYHNEQFF.

In this sample, this clonotype turned up many times. The chain employs TRBV2 and TRBJ1-1, with 7 bases aligning to TRBD1. Germline V lookup: CDR1 SNHLY, CDR2 FYNNEI. V shed 6 bases and J 10 bases; nucleotides not matched to a gene: 8. The CDR3 sequence is 12 residues long. The CDR3 here is CASRGLDRRAFF. The CDR3 DNA sequence: TGTGCCAGCAGGGGACTGGACAGGCGAGCTTTCTTT.

As regards this clonotype: This clone may be a read error of a much larger clone one base away. The chain is built from TRBV20-1 and TRBJ2-5, with D unclear. CDR1 DFQATT and CDR2 SNEGSKA come from the germline V gene (reference sequence). Trimming took 1 base from V and 2 from J, leaving 11 bases between them. The CDR3 has 14 residues. DNA of the CDR3: TGCAGTGCTAGAGGGTTTGACATACAAGAGACCCAGTACTTC. Protein sequence: CSARGFDIQETQYF.

There are many counts of this clonotype. V gene TRBV19 combines with J gene TRBJ2-1, with 7 positions matching TRBD2. The V and J ends lost 4 bases and 4 bases, in that order; junction bases with no gene match: 4. Germline V gives CDR1 LNHDA, CDR2 SQIVND (reference sequence). The CDR3 consists of 14 residues. The CDR3 nucleotides are TGTGCCAGTAGTAAGCTAGCGGCATACAATGAGCAGTTCTTC. This translates into CASSKLAAYNEQFF.

This sequence joins TRBV20-1 and TRBJ2-7, with a tentative D call TRBD1 (7 bases). This CDR3 contains 14 residues. The V and J ends lost 4 bases and 5 bases respectively, with 18 bases between them. CDR1 is DFQATT and CDR2 is SNEGSKA in the germline V gene (reference sequence). This CDR3 reads CSATPPTGRHEQYF. The CDR3 DNA follows: TGCAGTGCTACCCCCCCGACAGGGAGGCACGAGCAGTACTTC.

This clonotype has at least ten counts. The gene calls are TRBV28 and TRBJ1-2, with 9 bases lining up with TRBD1. CDR1 and CDR2 (germline): MDHEN, SYDVKM. J gave up 8 bases and V 2 bases, and 6 bases lay outside the gene matches. The CDR3 loop spans 14 amino acids. The CDR3, as DNA: TGTGCCAGCAGTTTACCGGGACAGGGTAGAGGCTACACCTTC. Translated: CASSLPGQGRGYTF.

In its sample, this clonotype was seen many times. In DNA form, the CDR3 reads TGTGCCAGCAGTTACCCCCAACAGGGAATTGACTATGGCTACACCTTC. It codes for CASSYPQQGIDYGYTF. The V and J genes are TRBV6-5 and TRBJ1-2; D is possibly TRBD1 (6 bases). The germline V gene encodes CDR1 MNHEY and CDR2 SVGAGI. Deletions cut 2 bases from V and 3 bases from J, with 16 bases between. This CDR3 has 16 amino acids.

This clonotype was seen at least ten times. The V and J genes are TRBV12-3 or TRBV12-4 and TRBJ1-4, with D uncertain. The length of the CDR3 is 14 residues. The V end lost 1 base, the J end lost 10 bases, and 13 bases lay between the germline ends. Here the CDR3 DNA reads TGTGCCAGCAGTTTAGGGGGAGGGTCTGGAAAACTGTTTTTT. It translates to CASSLGGGSGKLFF.

This clonotype was seen repeatedly, ten times or more. This rearrangement joins TRBV5-1 to TRBJ1-1; D perhaps matches TRBD1 (5 bases). Germline CDR1 SGHRS, CDR2 YFSETQ. The CDR3 is 13 amino acids. Trimming removed 0 bases from V and 11 bases from J, with 14 bases in between. CDR3 protein: CASSLAGRGGAFF. DNA for the CDR3: TGCGCCAGCAGCTTGGCCGGGAGGGGCGGGGCTTTCTTT.

This rearrangement joins TRBV12-3 or TRBV12-4 to TRBJ2-1, with 16 bases identical to TRBD2. V trimming: 10 bases; J trimming: 5 bases; junction bases outside the gene matches: 14. This CDR3 contains 18 residues. CDR3 in DNA: TGTGCCACCACAGCGGGCGGGACTAGCGGGAGGGCCGACAATGAGCAGTTCTTC. Translation gives CATTAGGTSGRADNEQFF.

With regard to this clonotype: This could be a read error, since a much larger clone is one nucleotide away. The chain recombines TRBV29-1 with TRBJ2-7, with 12 nucleotides matching TRBD2. Trimming took 6 bases from V and 4 from J; bases not matched to a gene: 10. The germline CDR1 and CDR2 sequences are SQVTM and ANQGSEA. CDR3 length: 15 residues. CDR3 DNA: TGCAGCGTGGAGATGACTAGCGGGAGTGTGTACGAGCAGTACTTC. It encodes CSVEMTSGSVYEQYF.

V gene TRBV27 combines with J gene TRBJ1-5; no clear D gene. The V gene's germline CDR1 is MNHEY and CDR2 SMNVEV (reference sequence). The germline V and J ends were trimmed by 4 bases and 6 bases, with 19 bases remaining between them. The CDR3 runs to 16 residues. CDR3 residues: CASSSKGWSGSQPQHF. The CDR3 DNA reads as TGTGCCAGCAGTTCCAAAGGGTGGTCGGGCTCTCAGCCCCAGCATTTT.

In this sample, this clonotype turned up many times. The chain carries TRBV28 and TRBJ2-2; 12 nucleotides match TRBD2. Germline CDR1 reads MDHEN; CDR2 reads SYDVKM. With 4 bases clipped from V and 6 bases from J, the junction kept 9 bases outside the gene matches. The CDR3 is made up of 17 amino acids. DNA of the CDR3: TGTGCCAGCAGTTCTGTATCTAGCGGGAGGGTTCCCGGGGAGCTGTTTTTT. As protein: CASSSVSSGRVPGELFF.